This T cell receptor beta chain comes out of a study of OX40 agonist ivuxolimab in advanced cancers. Between the trimmed V and J ends, which lost 6 bases and 6 bases, there was a span of 12 bases. In germline, CDR1 is MNHEY, CDR2 SVGAGI. The CDR3 contains 13 residues. Assay: immunoSEQ multiplex PCR; the TCRdb copy retains only in-frame clones and omits some. Found here are about 100,000 clones, about 91% of them singletons; the top ten hold around 0.16%. The clonotype originates from an adult with an advanced solid tumor such as melanoma, head and neck, liver or kidney cancer. This sequence joins TRBV6-5 and TRBJ2-1, with D possibly being TRBD2 (5 bases). This specimen consisted of CD4+ or CD8+ T cells sorted from blood, obtained in a trial of the OX40 agonist ivuxolimab. The CDR3 sequence: CASRTGVGNEQFF. CDR3 DNA sequence: TGTGCCAGCAGAACCGGGGTCGGCAATGAGCAGTTCTTC.